This T cell receptor (beta chain) was identified in a study of neurological immune-mediated disorders. Study observations and caveats: The absence of shared CDR3 amino acid sequences among expanded clones across subjects suggests private repertoires in all groups.

The CDR3 extends over 13 amino acids. Trimming cost V 0 bases and J 0 bases, with 2 bases left between them. CDR1 SGDLS and CDR2 YYNGEE come from the germline V gene. Per sequencing run, 15-18 subjects together gave over 190 million TCR-beta sequences. One entry per CDR3 protein, called by TCRdb with MiXCR from the 5' RACE reads. This table has fewer than 25,000 distinct CDR3 sequences, around 15% appearing once. Many counts were recorded for this clonotype. What it binds is not known. This TCR was recovered from a woman aged 40 to 49 with HTLV-1-associated myelopathy (HAM/TSP). The chain carries TRBV9 and TRBJ2-3; no clear D gene. The sequenced sample was PBMCs. The CDR3 protein is CASSVVSTDTQYF. CDR3 DNA: TGTGCCAGCAGCGTAGTGAGCACAGATACGCAGTATTTT.